This T cell receptor (beta chain) was identified in a study of CD8+CD57+ T cells in acquired aplastic anemia. Findings of the study overall: Patient and control CD8+ Simpson's diversity was not significantly different.

Trimming pared 3 bases from V and 3 bases from J, leaving 11 bases between. The CDR3 contains 14 residues. The template for TCR beta VDJ and CDR3 sequence profiling was genomic DNA. TCRdb fed the reads into MiXCR, producing one record per CDR3 protein. Found here are some 150,000 distinct CDR3 sequences, around two fifths of them singletons; the top ten hold less than 8.5%. This clonotype has more than one count but fewer than ten. Its antigen is still unknown. Specimen: sorted CD4+, CD8+, or CD8+CD57+ T cells (not recorded which) from PBMCs. J is TRBJ1-1 and V is TRBV12-3 or TRBV12-4, with D perhaps TRBD1 (6 bases). The clonotype originates from a human donor in good health, serving as a control. CDR3 sequence (DNA): TGTGCCAGCAGTTTGTGGGGGGGCTACACTGAAGCTTTCTTT. Its translation is CASSLWGGYTEAFF.